Included here is one T cell receptor (beta chain) sequence, with context. Its antigen is still unknown. This sample stems from a study of T cells after yellow fever vaccination. The germline V and J ends were trimmed by 6 bases and 9 bases, with 18 bases remaining between them. This CDR3 has 14 amino acids. Notes on the study in general: Though it reached lower strength, the secondary response hit its peak faster, day 5 versus 15. Clonotype sharing between CD4 and CD8 compartments was small.

It was through 5'RACE template switching that TCR cDNA was made, with a universal primer site and UMIs added. A single record per CDR3 protein comes from TCRdb applying MiXCR to the 5' RACE reads. The sample shows 450,000 to 600,000 distinct CDR3 sequences, roughly 14% of them seen only once. The genes are TRBV12-3 or TRBV12-4 and TRBJ2-4; D is tentatively TRBD1 or TRBD2 (5 bases each). The sequence came from a man younger than 40 who received the YFV17D yellow fever vaccine. The sequencing used PBMCs, collected on the day of the yellow fever booster vaccination. The CDR3: CASSPGPPGPIQYF. The CDR3 DNA is TGTGCCAGCAGCCCAGGGCCGCCGGGGCCCATTCAGTACTTC.